The rows below give T cell receptor beta chains drawn from one sample of a study of T cell responses to AZD1222 COVID-19 vaccine. Only in-frame clones appear in the TCRdb table, and some are missing; sequencing was by immunoSEQ multiplex PCR. The sample contains approximately 150,000 clones, about 90% of which appear only once. This specimen was peripheral blood, taken on day 0 of MenACWY control vaccination. The origin of the receptors is an adult in good health. Both conserved end residues are part of each CDR3. D genes are given only for firm matches. Size is omitted from some rows. Given values are once, few, many or a class for expanded clones.

>TRBJ2-6|-|TRBV4-3|-
TGCGCCAGCAGCCAATTAGGTGGCGGGATTGGGGCCAACGTCCTGACTTTC
CASSQLGGGIGANVLTF
>TRBJ1-2|-|TRBV30|-
TGTGCCTGGAGTTCTGGGGGGGACTATGGCTACACCTTC
CAWSSGGDYGYTF
>TRBJ2-2|TRBD2|TRBV2|-
TGTGCCAGCAGATACGGACTAGCGGACCTCACCGGGGAGCTGTTTTTT
CASRYGLADLTGELFF
>TRBJ2-7|-|TRBV9|once
TGTGCCAGCAGCGTTCGGGACGCAGGGTCCTACGAGCAGTACTTC
CASSVRDAGSYEQYF
>TRBJ2-7|-|TRBV19|-
TGTGCCAGTAGTTCCCTGGGGACGGTTTCCTACGAGCAGTACTTC
CASSSLGTVSYEQYF
>TRBJ1-2|TRBD1|TRBV6-5|-
TGTGCCAGCAGACCGGACAGGTCCCTGGGGGGCTACACCTTC
CASRPDRSLGGYTF
>TRBJ2-5|TRBD2|TRBV6-1|-
TGTGCCAGCAGTGAAGCCCTAGCGGGAGTCGGGACCCAGTACTTC
CASSEALAGVGTQYF
>TRBJ2-3|TRBD2|TRBV9|-
TGTGCCAGCAGCGTAGATCTACTAGCGGGAAAAACGCAGTATTTT
CASSVDLLAGKTQYF
>TRBJ2-3|-|TRBV14|-
TGTGCCAGCAGCCCTGGAGCCAGATTTACAGATACGCAGTATTTT
CASSPGARFTDTQYF
>TRBJ1-2|-|TRBV3-1/TRBV3-2|once
TGTGCCAGCAGACCCAGGGAGGGAGTGGTCTCTGGCTACACCTTC
CASRPREGVVSGYTF
>TRBJ2-7|TRBD1|TRBV6-5|-
TGTGCCAGCAGATCCGGACAGGCCCTCTCCTACGAGCAGTACTTC
CASRSGQALSYEQYF
>TRBJ1-5|-|TRBV15|-
TGTGCCACCAGCAGAGACCGGTGGGGGGAGAGCAATCAGCCCCAGCATTTT
CATSRDRWGESNQPQHF
>TRBJ1-2|-|TRBV7-2|-
TGTGCCAGCAGCTTAGGGCAGGACTATGGCTACACCTTC
CASSLGQDYGYTF
>TRBJ1-1|-|TRBV20-1|-
TGCAGTGCTAGTCGCCGGGGCACTGAAGCTTTCTTT
CSASRRGTEAFF